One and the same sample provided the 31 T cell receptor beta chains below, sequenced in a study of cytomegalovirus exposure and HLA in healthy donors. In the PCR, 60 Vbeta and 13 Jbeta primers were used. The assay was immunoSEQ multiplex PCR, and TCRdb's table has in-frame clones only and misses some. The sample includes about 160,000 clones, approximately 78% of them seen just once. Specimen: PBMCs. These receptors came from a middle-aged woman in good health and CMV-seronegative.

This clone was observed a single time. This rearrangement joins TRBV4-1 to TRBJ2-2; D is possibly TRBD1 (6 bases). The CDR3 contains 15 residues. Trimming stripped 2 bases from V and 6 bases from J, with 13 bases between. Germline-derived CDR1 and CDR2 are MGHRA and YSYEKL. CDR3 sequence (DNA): TGCGCCAGCAGCCAACCCGACAGGCCCCCCGGGGAGCTGTTTTTT. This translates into CASSQPDRPPGELFF.

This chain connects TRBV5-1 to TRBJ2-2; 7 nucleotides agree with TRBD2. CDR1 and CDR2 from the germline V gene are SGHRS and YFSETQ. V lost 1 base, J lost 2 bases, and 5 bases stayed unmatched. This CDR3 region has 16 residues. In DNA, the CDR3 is TGCGCCAGCAGCTTGAACAGCGGGGAAAACACCGGGGAGCTGTTTTTT. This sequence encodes CASSLNSGENTGELFF.

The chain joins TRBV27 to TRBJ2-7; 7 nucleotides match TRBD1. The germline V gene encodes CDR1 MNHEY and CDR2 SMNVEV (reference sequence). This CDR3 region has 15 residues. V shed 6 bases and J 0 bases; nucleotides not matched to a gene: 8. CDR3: CASRRNRDSSYEQYF. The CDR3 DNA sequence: TGTGCCAGCAGGAGAAACCGGGACAGCTCCTACGAGCAGTACTTC.

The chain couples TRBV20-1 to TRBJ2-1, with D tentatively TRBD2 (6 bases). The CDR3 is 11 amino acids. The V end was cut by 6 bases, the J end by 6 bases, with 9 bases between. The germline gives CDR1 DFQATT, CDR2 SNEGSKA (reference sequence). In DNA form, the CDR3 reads TGCAGTGCCGGGACTCGCAATGAGCAGTTCTTC. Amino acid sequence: CSAGTRNEQFF.

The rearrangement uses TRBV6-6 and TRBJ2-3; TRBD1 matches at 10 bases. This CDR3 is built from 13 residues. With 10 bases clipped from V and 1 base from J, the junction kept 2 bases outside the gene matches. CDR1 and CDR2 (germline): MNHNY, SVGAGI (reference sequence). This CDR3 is CATGTGGTDTQYF. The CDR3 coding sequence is TGTGCCACCGGGACAGGGGGCACAGATACGCAGTATTTT.

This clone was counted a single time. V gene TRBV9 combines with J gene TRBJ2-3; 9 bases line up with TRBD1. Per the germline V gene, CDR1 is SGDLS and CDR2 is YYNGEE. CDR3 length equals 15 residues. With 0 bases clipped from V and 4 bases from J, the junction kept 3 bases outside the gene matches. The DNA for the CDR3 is TGTGCCAGCAGCGTAGGGACAGGGGTCCCAGATACGCAGTATTTT. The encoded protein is CASSVGTGVPDTQYF.

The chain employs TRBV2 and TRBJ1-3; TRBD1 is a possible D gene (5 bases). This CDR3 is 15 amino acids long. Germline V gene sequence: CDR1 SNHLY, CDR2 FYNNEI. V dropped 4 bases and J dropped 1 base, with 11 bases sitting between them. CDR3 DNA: TGTGCCAGCAGTGTCGAGCGGGGGTCTGGAAACACCATATATTTT. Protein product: CASSVERGSGNTIYF.

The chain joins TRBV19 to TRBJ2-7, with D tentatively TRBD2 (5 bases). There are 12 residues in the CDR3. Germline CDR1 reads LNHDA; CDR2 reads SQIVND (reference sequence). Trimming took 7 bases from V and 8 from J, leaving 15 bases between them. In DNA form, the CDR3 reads TGTGCCAGTACCTCGGACTTTGGGAAGCAGTACTTC. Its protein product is CASTSDFGKQYF.

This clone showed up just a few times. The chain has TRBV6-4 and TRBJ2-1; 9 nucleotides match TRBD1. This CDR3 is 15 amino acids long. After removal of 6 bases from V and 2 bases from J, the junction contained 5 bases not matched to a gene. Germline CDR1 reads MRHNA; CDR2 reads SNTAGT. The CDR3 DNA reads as TGTGCCAGCAGCCCCGGGACAGGGACCTACAATGAGCAGTTCTTC. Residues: CASSPGTGTYNEQFF.

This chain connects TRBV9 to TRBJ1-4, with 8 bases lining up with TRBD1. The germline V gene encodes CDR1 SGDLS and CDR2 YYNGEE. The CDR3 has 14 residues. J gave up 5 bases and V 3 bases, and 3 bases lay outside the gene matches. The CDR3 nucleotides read TGTGCCAGCAGCGCGACAGGGGTAAATGAAAAACTGTTTTTT. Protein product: CASSATGVNEKLFF.

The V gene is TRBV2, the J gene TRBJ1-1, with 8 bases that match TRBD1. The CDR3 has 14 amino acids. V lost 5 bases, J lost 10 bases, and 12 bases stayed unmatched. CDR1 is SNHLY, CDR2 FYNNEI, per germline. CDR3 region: CASSPGTGEEGAFF. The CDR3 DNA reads TGTGCCAGCAGTCCCGGGACAGGAGAAGAGGGAGCTTTCTTT.

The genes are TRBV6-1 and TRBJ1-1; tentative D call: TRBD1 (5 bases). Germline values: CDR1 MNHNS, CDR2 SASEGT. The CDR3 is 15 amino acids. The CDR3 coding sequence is TGTGCGACCTCCAGGGAGGGACGGATGAACACTGAAGCTTTCTTT. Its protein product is CATSREGRMNTEAFF.

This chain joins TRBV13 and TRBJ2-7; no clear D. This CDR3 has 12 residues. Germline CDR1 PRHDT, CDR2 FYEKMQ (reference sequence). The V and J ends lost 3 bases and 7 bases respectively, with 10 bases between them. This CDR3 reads CASSFGNKEQYF. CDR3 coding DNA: TGTGCCAGCAGCTTCGGTAATAAGGAGCAGTACTTC.

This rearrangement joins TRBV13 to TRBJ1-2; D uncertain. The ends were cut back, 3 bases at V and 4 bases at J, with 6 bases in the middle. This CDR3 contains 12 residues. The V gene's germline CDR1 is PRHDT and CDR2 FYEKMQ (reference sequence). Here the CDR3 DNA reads TGTGCCAGCAGCTTTGGCAGCTATGGCTACACCTTC. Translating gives CASSFGSYGYTF.

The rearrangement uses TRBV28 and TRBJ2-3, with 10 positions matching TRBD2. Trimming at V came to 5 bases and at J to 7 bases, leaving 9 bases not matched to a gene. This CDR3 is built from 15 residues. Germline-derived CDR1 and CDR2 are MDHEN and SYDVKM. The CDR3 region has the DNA TGTGCCAGCAGTCCATTACTAGCGGGGATCTATACGCAGTATTTT. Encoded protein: CASSPLLAGIYTQYF.

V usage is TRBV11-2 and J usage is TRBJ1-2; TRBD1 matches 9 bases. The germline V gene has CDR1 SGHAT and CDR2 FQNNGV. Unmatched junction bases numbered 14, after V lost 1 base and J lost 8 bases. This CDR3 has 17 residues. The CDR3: CASSLGPHRDRARGYTF. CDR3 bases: TGTGCCAGCAGCTTAGGACCTCACCGGGACAGGGCGAGGGGCTACACCTTC.

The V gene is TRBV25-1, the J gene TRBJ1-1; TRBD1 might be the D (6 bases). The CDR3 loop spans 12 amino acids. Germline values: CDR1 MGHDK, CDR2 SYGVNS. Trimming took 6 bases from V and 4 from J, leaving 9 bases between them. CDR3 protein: CASSTGSTEAFF. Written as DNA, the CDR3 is TGTGCCAGCAGCACAGGGTCCACTGAAGCTTTCTTT. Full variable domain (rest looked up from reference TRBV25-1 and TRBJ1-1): EADIYQTPRYLVIGTGKKITLECSQTMGHDKMYWYQQDPGMELHLIHYSYGVNSTEKGDLSSESTVSRIRTEHFPLTLESARPSHTSQYLCASSTGSTEAFFGQGTRLTVV.

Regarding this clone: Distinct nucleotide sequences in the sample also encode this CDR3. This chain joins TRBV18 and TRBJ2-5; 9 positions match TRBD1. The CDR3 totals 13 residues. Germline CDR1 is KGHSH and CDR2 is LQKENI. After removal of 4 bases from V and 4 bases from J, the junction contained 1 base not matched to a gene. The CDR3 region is CASSLTGGETQYF. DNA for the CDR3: TGTGCCAGCTCACTGACAGGGGGAGAGACCCAGTACTTC.

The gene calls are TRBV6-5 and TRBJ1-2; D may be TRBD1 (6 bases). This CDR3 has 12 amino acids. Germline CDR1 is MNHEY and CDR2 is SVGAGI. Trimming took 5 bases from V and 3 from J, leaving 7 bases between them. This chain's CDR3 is CASSRQDYGYTF. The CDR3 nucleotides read TGTGCCAGCAGTCGACAGGACTATGGCTACACCTTC.

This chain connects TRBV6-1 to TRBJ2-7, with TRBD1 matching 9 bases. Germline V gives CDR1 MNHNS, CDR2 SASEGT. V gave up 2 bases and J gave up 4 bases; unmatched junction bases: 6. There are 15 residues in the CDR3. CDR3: CASSERDRDPYEQYF. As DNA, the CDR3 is TGTGCCAGCAGTGAAAGGGACAGGGATCCATACGAGCAGTACTTC.

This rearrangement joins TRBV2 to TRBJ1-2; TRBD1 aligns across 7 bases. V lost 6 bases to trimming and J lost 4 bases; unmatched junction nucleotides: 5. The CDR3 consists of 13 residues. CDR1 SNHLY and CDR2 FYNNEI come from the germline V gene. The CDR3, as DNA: TGTGCCAGCAGAGACAGGGCGACCTATGGCTACACCTTC. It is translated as CASRDRATYGYTF.

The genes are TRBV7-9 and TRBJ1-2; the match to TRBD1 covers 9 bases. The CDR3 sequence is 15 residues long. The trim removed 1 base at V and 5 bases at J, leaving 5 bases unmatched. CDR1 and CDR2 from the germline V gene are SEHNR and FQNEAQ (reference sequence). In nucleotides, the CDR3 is TGTGCCAGCAGCTTAGAAGTTGGGACAGGGTATGGCTACACCTTC. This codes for CASSLEVGTGYGYTF.

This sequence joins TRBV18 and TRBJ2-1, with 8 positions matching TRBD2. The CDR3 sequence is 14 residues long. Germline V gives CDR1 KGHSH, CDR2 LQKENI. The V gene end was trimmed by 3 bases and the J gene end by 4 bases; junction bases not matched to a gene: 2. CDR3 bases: TGTGCCAGCTCACCGCGGGGGGTGTACAATGAGCAGTTCTTC. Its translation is CASSPRGVYNEQFF. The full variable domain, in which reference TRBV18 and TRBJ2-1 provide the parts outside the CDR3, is NAGVMQNPRHLVRRRGQEARLRCSPMKGHSHVYWYRQLPEEGLKFMVYLQKENIIDESGMPKERFSAEFPKEGPSILRIQQVVRGDSAAYFCASSPRGVYNEQFFGPGTRLTVL.

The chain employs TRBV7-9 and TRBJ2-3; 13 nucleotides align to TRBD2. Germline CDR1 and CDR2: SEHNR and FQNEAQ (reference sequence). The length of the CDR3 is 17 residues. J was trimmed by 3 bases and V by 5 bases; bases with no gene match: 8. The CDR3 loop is CASSTSGGDESTDTQYF. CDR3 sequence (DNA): TGTGCCAGCAGCACTAGCGGGGGGGATGAGTCTACAGATACGCAGTATTTT. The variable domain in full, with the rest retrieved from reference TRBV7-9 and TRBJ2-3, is DTGVSQNPRHKITKRGQNVTFRCDPISEHNRLYWYRQTLGQGPEFLTYFQNEAQLEKSRLLSDRFSAERPKGSFSTLEIQRTEQGDSAMYLCASSTSGGDESTDTQYFGPGTRLTVL.

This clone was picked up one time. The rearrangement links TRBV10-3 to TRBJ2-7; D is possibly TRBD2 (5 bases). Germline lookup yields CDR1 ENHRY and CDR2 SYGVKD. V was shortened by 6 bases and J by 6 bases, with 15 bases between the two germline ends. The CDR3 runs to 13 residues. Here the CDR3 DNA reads TGTGCCATCAGGGAGGAGGTTCATGGCGAGCAGTACTTC. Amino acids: CAIREEVHGEQYF.

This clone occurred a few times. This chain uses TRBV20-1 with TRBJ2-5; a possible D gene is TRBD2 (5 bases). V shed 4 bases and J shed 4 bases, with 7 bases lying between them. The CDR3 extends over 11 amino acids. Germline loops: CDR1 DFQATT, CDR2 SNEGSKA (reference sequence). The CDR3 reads CSAIRGETQYF. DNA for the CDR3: TGCAGTGCTATCCGGGGAGAGACCCAGTACTTC.

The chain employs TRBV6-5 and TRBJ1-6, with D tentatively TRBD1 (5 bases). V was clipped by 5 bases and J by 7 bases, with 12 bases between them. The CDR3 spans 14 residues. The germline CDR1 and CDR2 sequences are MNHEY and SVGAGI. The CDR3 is CASSPWPGNSPLHF. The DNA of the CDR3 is TGTGCCAGCAGTCCCTGGCCAGGGAATTCACCCCTCCACTTT.

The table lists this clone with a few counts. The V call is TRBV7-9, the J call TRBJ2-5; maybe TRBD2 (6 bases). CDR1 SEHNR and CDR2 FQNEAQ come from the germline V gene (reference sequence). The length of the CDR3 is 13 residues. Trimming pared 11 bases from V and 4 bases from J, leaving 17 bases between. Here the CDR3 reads CAGGIQGGETQYF. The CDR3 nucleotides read TGTGCCGGCGGTATCCAGGGAGGAGAGACCCAGTACTTC.

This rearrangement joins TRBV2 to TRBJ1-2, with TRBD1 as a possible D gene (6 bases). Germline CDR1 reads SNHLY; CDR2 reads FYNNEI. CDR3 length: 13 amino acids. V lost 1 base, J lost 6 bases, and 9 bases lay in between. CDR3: CASSEEGVNGYTF. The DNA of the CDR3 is TGTGCCAGCAGTGAAGAGGGGGTGAATGGCTACACCTTC.

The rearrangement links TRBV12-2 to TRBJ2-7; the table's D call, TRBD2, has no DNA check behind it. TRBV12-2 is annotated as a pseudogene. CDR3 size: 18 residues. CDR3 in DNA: TGTGCAAAAAACCCGCGACTAGTTGGGGACGAGTTGAGTTACGAGCAGTACTTC. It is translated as CAKNPRLVGDELSYEQYF.

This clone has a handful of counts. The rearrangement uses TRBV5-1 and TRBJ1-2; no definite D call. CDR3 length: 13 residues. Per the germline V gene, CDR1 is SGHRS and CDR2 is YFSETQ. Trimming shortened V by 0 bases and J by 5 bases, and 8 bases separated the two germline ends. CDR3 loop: CASSLDTLYGYTF. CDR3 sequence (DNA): TGCGCCAGCAGCTTGGACACCTTGTATGGCTACACCTTC.